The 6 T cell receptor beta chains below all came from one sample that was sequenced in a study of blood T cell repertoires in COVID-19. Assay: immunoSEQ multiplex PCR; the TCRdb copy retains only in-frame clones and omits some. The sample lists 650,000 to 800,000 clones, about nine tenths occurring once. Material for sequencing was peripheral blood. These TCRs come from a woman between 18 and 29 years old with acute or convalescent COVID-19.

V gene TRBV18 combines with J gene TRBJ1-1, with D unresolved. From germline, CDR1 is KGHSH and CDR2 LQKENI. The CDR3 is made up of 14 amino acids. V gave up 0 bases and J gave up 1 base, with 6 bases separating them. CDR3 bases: TGTGCCAGCTCACCACCTCCGGGGAACACTGAAGCTTTCTTT. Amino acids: CASSPPPGNTEAFF.

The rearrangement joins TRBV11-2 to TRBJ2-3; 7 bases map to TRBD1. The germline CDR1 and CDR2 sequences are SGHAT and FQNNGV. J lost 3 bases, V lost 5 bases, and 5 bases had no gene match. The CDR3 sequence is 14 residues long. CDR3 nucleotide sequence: TGTGCCAGCAGCCCCGACAGGGAGACAGATACGCAGTATTTT. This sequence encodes CASSPDRETDTQYF.

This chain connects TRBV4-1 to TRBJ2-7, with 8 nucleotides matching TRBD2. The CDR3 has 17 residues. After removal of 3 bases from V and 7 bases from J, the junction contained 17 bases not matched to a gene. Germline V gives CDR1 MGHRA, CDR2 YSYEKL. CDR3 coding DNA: TGCGCCAGCAGCCAGGGGGGACTAGGTTCCGGCTTTCAAGAGCAGTACTTC. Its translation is CASSQGGLGSGFQEQYF.

In DNA form, the CDR3 reads TGTGCCAGCAGTTACTCGGGCGGACAGGGGGCGGCCCAGCATTTT. Translating gives CASSYSGGQGAAQHF. This chain links TRBV6-6 with TRBJ1-5; TRBD1 matches 11 bases. V lost 0 bases and J lost 11; bases outside the gene matches: 6. The CDR3 runs to 15 residues. Germline V lookup: CDR1 MNHNY, CDR2 SVGAGI (reference sequence).

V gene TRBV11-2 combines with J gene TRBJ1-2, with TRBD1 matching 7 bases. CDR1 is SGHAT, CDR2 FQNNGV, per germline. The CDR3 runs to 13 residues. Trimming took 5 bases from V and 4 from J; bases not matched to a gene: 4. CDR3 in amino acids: CASSPGTVYGYTF. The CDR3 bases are TGTGCCAGCAGCCCCGGGACAGTCTATGGCTACACCTTC.

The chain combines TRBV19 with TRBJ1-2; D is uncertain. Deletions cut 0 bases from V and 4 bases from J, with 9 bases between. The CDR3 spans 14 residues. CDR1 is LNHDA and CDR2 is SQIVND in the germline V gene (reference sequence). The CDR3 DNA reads TGTGCCAGTAGTATAGAGAACAGCATCTATGGCTACACCTTC. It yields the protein CASSIENSIYGYTF.